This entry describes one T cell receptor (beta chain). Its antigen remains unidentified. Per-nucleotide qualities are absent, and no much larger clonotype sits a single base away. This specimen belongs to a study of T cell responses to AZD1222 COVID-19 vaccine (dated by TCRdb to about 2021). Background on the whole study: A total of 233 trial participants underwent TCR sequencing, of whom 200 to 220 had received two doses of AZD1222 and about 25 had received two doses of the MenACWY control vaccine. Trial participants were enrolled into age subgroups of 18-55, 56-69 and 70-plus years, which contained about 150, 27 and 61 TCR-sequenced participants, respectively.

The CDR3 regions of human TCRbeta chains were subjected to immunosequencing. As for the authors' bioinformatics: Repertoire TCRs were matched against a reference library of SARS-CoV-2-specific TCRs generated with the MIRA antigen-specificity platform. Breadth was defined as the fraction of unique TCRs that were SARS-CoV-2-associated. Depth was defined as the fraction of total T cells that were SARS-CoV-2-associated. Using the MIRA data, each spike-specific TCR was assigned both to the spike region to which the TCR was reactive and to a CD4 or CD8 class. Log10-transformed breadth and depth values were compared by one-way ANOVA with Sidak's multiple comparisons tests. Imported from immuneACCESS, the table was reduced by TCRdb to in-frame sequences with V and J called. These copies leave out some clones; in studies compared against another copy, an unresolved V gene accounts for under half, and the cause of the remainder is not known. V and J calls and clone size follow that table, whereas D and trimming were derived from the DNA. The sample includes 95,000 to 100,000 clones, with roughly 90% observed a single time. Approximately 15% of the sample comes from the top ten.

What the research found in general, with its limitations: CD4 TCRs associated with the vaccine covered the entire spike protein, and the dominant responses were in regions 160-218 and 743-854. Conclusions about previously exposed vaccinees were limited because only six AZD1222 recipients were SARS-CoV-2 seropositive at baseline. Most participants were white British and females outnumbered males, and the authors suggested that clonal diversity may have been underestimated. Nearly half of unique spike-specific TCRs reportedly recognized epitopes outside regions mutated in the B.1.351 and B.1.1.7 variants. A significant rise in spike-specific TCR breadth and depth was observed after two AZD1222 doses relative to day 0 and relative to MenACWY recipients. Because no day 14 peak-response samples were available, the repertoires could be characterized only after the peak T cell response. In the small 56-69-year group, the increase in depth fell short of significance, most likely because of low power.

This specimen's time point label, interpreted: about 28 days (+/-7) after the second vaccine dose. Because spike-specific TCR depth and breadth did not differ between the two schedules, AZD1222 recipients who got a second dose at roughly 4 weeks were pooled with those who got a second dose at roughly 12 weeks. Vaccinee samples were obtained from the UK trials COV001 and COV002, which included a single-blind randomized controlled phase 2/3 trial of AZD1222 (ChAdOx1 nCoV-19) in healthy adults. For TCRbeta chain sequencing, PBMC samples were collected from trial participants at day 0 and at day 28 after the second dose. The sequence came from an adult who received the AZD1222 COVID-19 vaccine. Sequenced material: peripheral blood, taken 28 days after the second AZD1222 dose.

The nucleotide sequence is given as TGTGCCAGCAGATGGACAGGGCAATCCTACGAGCAGTACTTC. Its amino acids are CASRWTGQSYEQYF. The V and J genes are TRBV6-5 and TRBJ2-7, with 8 junctional bases fitting TRBD1. The germline V gene specifies MNHEY as CDR1 and SVGAGI as CDR2. The CDR3 holds 14 amino acids from the cysteine to the phenylalanine. This entry keeps only the CDR3 DNA: 42 bases, framed from base 1. The germline V end is reduced by 6 bases and the J end by 1 base; junction bases left unmatched: 5.